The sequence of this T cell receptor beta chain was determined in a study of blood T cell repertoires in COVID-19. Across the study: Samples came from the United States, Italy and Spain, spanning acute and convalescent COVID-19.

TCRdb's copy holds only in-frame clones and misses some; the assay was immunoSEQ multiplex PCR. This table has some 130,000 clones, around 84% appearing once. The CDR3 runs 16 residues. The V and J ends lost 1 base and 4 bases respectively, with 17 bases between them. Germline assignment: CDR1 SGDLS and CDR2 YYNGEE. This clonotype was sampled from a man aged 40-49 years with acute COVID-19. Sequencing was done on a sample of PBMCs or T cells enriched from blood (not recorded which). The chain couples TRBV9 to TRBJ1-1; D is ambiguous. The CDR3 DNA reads TGTGCCAGCAGCGTAAGTTCTGGGGAGGGAAGCACTGAAGCTTTCTTT. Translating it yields CASSVSSGEGSTEAFF. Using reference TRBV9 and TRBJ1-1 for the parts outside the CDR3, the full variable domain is DSGVTQTPKHLITATGQRVTLRCSPRSGDLSVYWYQQSLDQGLQFLIQYYNGEERAKGNILERFSAQQFPDLHSELNLSSLELGDSALYFCASSVSSGEGSTEAFFGQGTRLTVV.